A single sample gave rise to the 30 T cell receptor beta chains below, sequenced in a study of blood T cell repertoires in COVID-19. Libraries were prepared by immunoSEQ multiplex PCR; TCRdb keeps only in-frame clonotypes and omits some of them. The repertoire holds approximately 100,000 clones, with roughly 80% as singletons. Source material: peripheral blood. These receptors all stem from a man in his fifties or sixties with acute or convalescent COVID-19.

Notes on this clone: A read error may produce the germline difference seen at one junction end. For the CDR3, the DNA is TGTGCTAGCAGCTTAAACAGGGCGGGCGAGCAGTACTTC. Amino acids: CASSLNRAGEQYF. The chain couples TRBV7-7 to TRBJ2-7; perhaps TRBD1 as D (6 bases). This CDR3 has 13 amino acids. Germline V lookup: CDR1 SSHAT, CDR2 FNYEAQ (reference sequence).

This sequence joins TRBV11-2 and TRBJ1-6; D may be TRBD1 (6 bases). CDR1 and CDR2 from the germline V gene are SGHAT and FQNNGV. The CDR3 has 14 residues. V was cut by 0 bases and J by 7 bases, with 7 bases left in between. CDR3 nucleotide sequence: TGTGCCAGCAGCTTAGACGGACAGAATTCACCCCTCCACTTT. Translating gives CASSLDGQNSPLHF.

This rearrangement joins TRBV5-1 to TRBJ2-3; D remains ambiguous. CDR1 is SGHRS and CDR2 is YFSETQ in the germline V gene. The CDR3 runs 11 residues. Between the trimmed V and J ends, which lost 2 bases and 5 bases, there was a span of 3 bases. The CDR3 DNA reads TGCGCCAGCAGCTTCGGAGATACGCAGTATTTT. It specifies CASSFGDTQYF.

The chain links TRBV7-2 to TRBJ1-5; D is uncertain. In germline, CDR1 is SGHTA, CDR2 FQGNSA. Trimming removed 2 bases from V and 5 bases from J, with 7 bases in between. The CDR3 sequence is 13 residues long. The chain's CDR3 is CASSLWRDQPQHF. DNA of the CDR3: TGTGCCAGCAGCTTATGGAGGGATCAGCCCCAGCATTTT.

The rearrangement uses TRBV28 and TRBJ2-7; the match to TRBD2 covers 11 bases. Germline V gene sequence: CDR1 MDHEN, CDR2 SYDVKM. CDR3 length: 13 residues. With 10 bases clipped from V and 5 bases from J, the junction kept 7 bases outside the gene matches. CDR3 sequence reads: CATVAGGTHEQYF. DNA of the CDR3: TGTGCCACCGTAGCGGGAGGGACCCACGAGCAGTACTTC.

This chain joins TRBV9 and TRBJ2-7; D gene uncertain. Germline lookup yields CDR1 SGDLS and CDR2 YYNGEE. V dropped 0 bases and J dropped 3 bases, with 10 bases sitting between them. The CDR3 runs to 14 residues. The CDR3 nucleotides are TGTGCCAGCAGCGTAGATGGGTCGGGCTACGAGCAGTACTTC. Amino acid sequence: CASSVDGSGYEQYF.

The chain joins TRBV2 to TRBJ1-1; D is unclear. CDR3 length: 13 residues. V was pared by 1 base and J by 1 base, with 4 bases between. Germline values: CDR1 SNHLY, CDR2 FYNNEI. The CDR3 DNA reads as TGTGCCAGCAGTGAAGAACAGAACACTGAAGCTTTCTTT. Amino acid sequence: CASSEEQNTEAFF.

There are a few counts of this clone. The V call is TRBV19, the J call TRBJ2-7; 11 nucleotides agree with TRBD2. J gave up 5 bases and V 6 bases, and 6 bases lay outside the gene matches. This CDR3 has 14 amino acids. Germline V gene sequence: CDR1 LNHDA, CDR2 SQIVND (reference sequence). The DNA of the CDR3 is TGTGCCAGTAGCAAACTAGCGGGAGAAGACGAGCAGTACTTC. Its protein product is CASSKLAGEDEQYF.

The V and J genes are TRBV12-3 or TRBV12-4 and TRBJ1-1; D may be TRBD1 (5 bases). The length of the CDR3 is 12 residues. The CDR3 DNA is TGTGCTAACGGGGGGTGGAACACTGAAGCTTTCTTT. This sequence encodes CANGGWNTEAFF.

The chain joins TRBV11-2 to TRBJ2-1; 13 nucleotides match TRBD2. V was clipped by 5 bases and J by 5 bases; unmatched bases: 6. CDR3 length: 16 amino acids. In germline, CDR1 is SGHAT, CDR2 FQNNGV. The CDR3 bases are TGTGCCAGCAGCATAGGACTAGCGGGGGTCAACAATGAGCAGTTCTTC. It yields the protein CASSIGLAGVNNEQFF.

The chain has TRBV6-5 and TRBJ2-7, with D possibly TRBD2 on 5 matching bases. CDR1 MNHEY and CDR2 SVGAGI come from the germline V gene. This CDR3 has 13 residues. V was cut by 7 bases and J by 7 bases, with 17 bases left in between. CDR3: CASTPTHTGEQYF. CDR3 nucleotide sequence: TGTGCCAGCACGCCCACTCATACGGGGGAGCAGTACTTC.

V is TRBV6-2 or TRBV6-3 and J is TRBJ2-7, with no clear D. Per the germline V gene, CDR1 is MNHEY and CDR2 is SVGEGT. Trimming left V 2 bases short and J 4 bases short, with 9 bases between. The CDR3 spans 13 residues. The CDR3: CASSYPPAYEQYF. CDR3 DNA sequence: TGTGCCAGCAGTTACCCCCCCGCGTACGAGCAGTACTTC.

This chain's CDR3 is CASSFLGRGADTQYF. The CDR3 region has the DNA TGTGCCAGCAGTTTCCTCGGGAGGGGCGCAGATACGCAGTATTTT. The rearrangement uses TRBV28 and TRBJ2-3; TRBD2 agrees at 8 bases. CDR1 MDHEN and CDR2 SYDVKM come from the germline V gene. The CDR3 length is 15 residues. The V and J ends lost 3 bases and 4 bases, in that order; junction bases with no gene match: 6.

This clone appeared once. The chain carries TRBV29-1 and TRBJ2-3, with a tentative D call TRBD2 (5 bases). This CDR3 has 17 residues. Germline CDR1 reads SQVTM; CDR2 reads ANQGSEA. V gave up 0 bases and J gave up 2 bases, with 18 bases separating them. DNA for the CDR3: TGCAGCGTTGAAGATCCGCACCAGAGGGCTTTCACAGATACGCAGTATTTT. This gives the protein CSVEDPHQRAFTDTQYF.

The J gene is TRBJ1-5, the V gene TRBV5-6; 7 bases match TRBD1. Trimming cost V 4 bases and J 4 bases; bases outside gene matches: 5. Germline assignment: CDR1 SGHDT and CDR2 YYEEEE. The CDR3 has 14 amino acids. DNA of the CDR3: TGTGCCAGCAGCCGGGGACAGTTTAATCAGCCCCAGCATTTT. As protein: CASSRGQFNQPQHF.

This chain joins TRBV2 and TRBJ1-3; maybe TRBD1 (6 bases). V was clipped by 8 bases and J by 0 bases, with 23 bases between them. CDR1 SNHLY and CDR2 FYNNEI come from the germline V gene. The CDR3 spans 18 residues. The CDR3 loop reads CASREGGWQGPSGNTIYF. The CDR3 DNA sequence: TGTGCCAGCCGCGAAGGTGGTTGGCAGGGGCCCTCTGGAAACACCATATATTTT.

This sequence joins TRBV7-6 and TRBJ1-3; D not resolved. CDR1 is SGHVS, CDR2 FNYEAQ, per germline. The CDR3 spans 14 residues. Deletions cut 1 base from V and 2 bases from J, with 6 bases between. CDR3 sequence: CASSLGQTGNTIYF. CDR3 DNA: TGTGCCAGCAGCTTAGGACAAACTGGAAACACCATATATTTT.

This chain connects TRBV30 to TRBJ2-7, with TRBD2 identical over 10 bases. This CDR3 is 15 amino acids long. CDR1 and CDR2 (germline): GTSNPN, SVGIG (reference sequence). The junction had 9 bases not matched to a gene; V was cut back by 3 bases and J by 4 bases. CDR3 DNA sequence: TGTGCCTGGAGGGTTACCGGGACTAGCGTATACGAGCAGTACTTC. Translation: CAWRVTGTSVYEQYF. Full variable domain (missing parts from reference TRBV30 and TRBJ2-7): SQTIHQWPATLVQPVGSPLSLECTVEGTSNPNLYWYRQAAGRGLQLLFYSVGIGQISSEVPQNLSASRPQDRQFILSSKKLLLSDSGFYLCAWRVTGTSVYEQYFGPGTRLTVT.

In its sample, this clone was seen a few times. CDR3 protein: CASSLRVAGGGETQYF. CDR3 nucleotides: TGCGCCAGCAGCTTGAGAGTAGCGGGAGGGGGAGAGACCCAGTACTTC. The genes are TRBV5-1 and TRBJ2-5, with 11 bases fitting TRBD2. J was trimmed by 4 bases and V by 1 base; bases with no gene match: 6. The CDR3 has 16 amino acids. Germline V gene lookup returns CDR1 SGHRS and CDR2 YFSETQ.

The chain recombines TRBV5-1 with TRBJ2-2; D might be TRBD2 (5 bases). CDR1 is SGHRS, CDR2 YFSETQ, per germline. The CDR3 is 17 amino acids. Trimming took off 0 bases at V and 4 bases at J, with 16 bases between the two ends. The CDR3, as DNA: TGCGCCAGCAGCTTGGACGCGCCGGGATTGGGCACCGGGGAGCTGTTTTTT. It codes for CASSLDAPGLGTGELFF. The entire variable domain, with the rest obtained from reference TRBV5-1 and TRBJ2-2, is as follows: KAGVTQTPRYLIKTRGQQVTLSCSPISGHRSVSWYQQTPGQGLQFLFEYFSETQRNKGNFPGRFSGRQFSNSRSEMNVSTLELGDSALYLCASSLDAPGLGTGELFFGEGSRLTVL.

V and J are TRBV19 and TRBJ1-1, with D perhaps matching TRBD1 (6 bases). Germline lookup yields CDR1 LNHDA and CDR2 SQIVND (reference sequence). This CDR3 is 16 amino acids long. Trimming removed 3 bases at V and 5 bases at J, with 19 bases between. CDR3 sequence: CASSIGGPGVSTEAFF. The CDR3 coding sequence is TGTGCCAGTAGTATCGGGGGGCCTGGAGTAAGTACTGAAGCTTTCTTT.

V usage is TRBV5-1 and J usage is TRBJ1-3, with D uncertain. The V end was cut by 0 bases, the J end by 0 bases, with 4 bases between. Germline lookup yields CDR1 SGHRS and CDR2 YFSETQ. CDR3 length: 14 residues. CDR3 DNA sequence: TGCGCCAGCAGCTTGGGTCTCTCTGGAAACACCATATATTTT. This gives the protein CASSLGLSGNTIYF.

V is TRBV30 and J is TRBJ2-5, with 9 positions matching TRBD1. V shed 5 bases, J shed 4 bases, and the junction held 2 bases outside the gene matches. Germline-derived CDR1 and CDR2 are GTSNPN and SVGIG (reference sequence). This CDR3 comprises 12 residues. CDR3: CAWGQGIETQYF. The CDR3 region has the DNA TGTGCCTGGGGACAGGGGATAGAGACCCAGTACTTC.

The CDR3, as DNA: TGTGCCAGCAGCGTAGAGTTACAGGGGGCTATTAGAGGGCAGTTCTTC. This encodes CASSVELQGAIRGQFF. The rearrangement links TRBV9 to TRBJ2-1, with 9 bases matching TRBD1. The CDR3 length is 16 residues. Unmatched junction bases numbered 13, after V lost 0 bases and J lost 12 bases. Germline values: CDR1 SGDLS, CDR2 YYNGEE.

This sequence joins TRBV30 and TRBJ1-5; no clear D. The CDR3 is 13 amino acids. Trimming took 3 bases from V and 5 from J, leaving 11 bases between them. CDR1 and CDR2 from the germline V gene are GTSNPN and SVGIG (reference sequence). CDR3 sequence: CAWSINSDQPQHF. In DNA form, the CDR3 reads TGTGCCTGGAGCATCAACTCGGATCAGCCCCAGCATTTT.

The chain uses TRBV28 and TRBJ1-1, with a possible D match to TRBD1 (6 bases). In germline, CDR1 is MDHEN, CDR2 SYDVKM. The ends were cut back, 6 bases at V and 4 bases at J, with 12 bases in the middle. There are 13 residues in the CDR3. Written as DNA, the CDR3 is TGTGCCAGCAGCTCCGGACAGATCACTGAAGCTTTCTTT. Translated: CASSSGQITEAFF. Full variable domain (rest looked up from reference TRBV28 and TRBJ1-1): DVKVTQSSRYLVKRTGEKVFLECVQDMDHENMFWYRQDPGLGLRLIYFSYDVKMKEKGDIPEGYSVSREKKERFSLILESASTNQTSMYLCASSSGQITEAFFGQGTRLTVV.

V is TRBV3-1 (or the pseudogene TRBV3-2) and J is TRBJ2-1, with 13 bases matching TRBD2. The CDR3 is made up of 17 amino acids. Trimming at V came to 0 bases and at J to 7 bases, leaving 6 bases not matched to a gene. Germline V gives CDR1 LGHDT, CDR2 YNNKEL (reference sequence). CDR3 in DNA: TGTGCCAGCAGCCAAGATCTACTAGCGGGGGGGCGGAATGAGCAGTTCTTC. It is translated as CASSQDLLAGGRNEQFF.

This sequence joins TRBV9 and TRBJ2-7, with D possibly matching TRBD2 (6 bases). CDR1 is SGDLS and CDR2 is YYNGEE in the germline V gene. With 0 bases removed from V and 5 bases from J, the gap between germline ends came to 15 bases. The CDR3 length is 15 residues. This CDR3 is CASSVDPRASDEQYF. CDR3 DNA sequence: TGTGCCAGCAGCGTAGATCCCCGGGCTAGCGACGAGCAGTACTTC.

This chain uses TRBV19 with TRBJ1-2, with 11 bases aligning to TRBD1. V gave up 8 bases and J gave up 4 bases; unmatched junction bases: 0. This CDR3 spans 12 amino acids. Per germline, CDR1 LNHDA and CDR2 SQIVND (reference sequence). This chain's CDR3 is CASGQGAYGYTF. The DNA of the CDR3 is TGTGCCAGTGGACAGGGGGCCTATGGCTACACCTTC.

The gene calls are TRBV4-1 and TRBJ1-5, with D tentatively TRBD1 (5 bases). Between the trimmed V and J ends, which lost 5 bases and 4 bases, there was a span of 9 bases. The germline gives CDR1 MGHRA, CDR2 YSYEKL. The CDR3 is 13 residues long. In DNA, the CDR3 is TGCGCCAGCAGCGCACAGGAGAATCAGCCCCAGCATTTT. It translates to CASSAQENQPQHF.